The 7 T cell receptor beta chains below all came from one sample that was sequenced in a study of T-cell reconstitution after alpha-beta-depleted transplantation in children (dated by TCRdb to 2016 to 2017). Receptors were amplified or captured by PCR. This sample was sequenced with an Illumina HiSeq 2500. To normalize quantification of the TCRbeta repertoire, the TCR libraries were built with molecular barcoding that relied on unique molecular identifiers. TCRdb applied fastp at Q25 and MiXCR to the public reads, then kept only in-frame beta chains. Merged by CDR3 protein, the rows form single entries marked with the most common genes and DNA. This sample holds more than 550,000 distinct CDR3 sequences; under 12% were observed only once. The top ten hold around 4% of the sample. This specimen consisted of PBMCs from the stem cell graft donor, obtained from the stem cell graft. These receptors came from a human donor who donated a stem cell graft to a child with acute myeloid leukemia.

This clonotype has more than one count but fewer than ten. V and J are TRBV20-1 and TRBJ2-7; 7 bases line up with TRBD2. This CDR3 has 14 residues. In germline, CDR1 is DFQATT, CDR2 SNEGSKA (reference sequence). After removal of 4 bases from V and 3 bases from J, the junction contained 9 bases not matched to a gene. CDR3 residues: CSAISSGTNYEQYF. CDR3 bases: TGCAGTGCTATCTCCAGCGGGACTAACTACGAGCAGTACTTC.

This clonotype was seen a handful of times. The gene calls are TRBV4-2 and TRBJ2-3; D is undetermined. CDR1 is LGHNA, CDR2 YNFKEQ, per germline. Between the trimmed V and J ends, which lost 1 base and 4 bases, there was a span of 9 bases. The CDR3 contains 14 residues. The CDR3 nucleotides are TGTGCCAGCAGCCAAGCCCCGGGTCCAGATACGCAGTATTTT. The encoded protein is CASSQAPGPDTQYF.

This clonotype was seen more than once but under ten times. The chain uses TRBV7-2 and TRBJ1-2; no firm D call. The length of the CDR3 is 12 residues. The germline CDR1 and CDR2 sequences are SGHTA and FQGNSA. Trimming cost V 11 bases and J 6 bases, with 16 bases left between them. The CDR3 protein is CAQKLGGHGYTF. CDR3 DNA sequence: TGTGCCCAAAAGCTAGGAGGACATGGCTACACCTTC. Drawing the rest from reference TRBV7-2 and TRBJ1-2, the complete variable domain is GAGVSQSPSNKVTEKGKDVELRCDPISGHTALYWYRQSLGQGLEFLIYFQGNSAPDKSGLPSDRFSAERTGGSVSTLTIQRTQQEDSAVYLCAQKLGGHGYTFGSGTRLTVV.

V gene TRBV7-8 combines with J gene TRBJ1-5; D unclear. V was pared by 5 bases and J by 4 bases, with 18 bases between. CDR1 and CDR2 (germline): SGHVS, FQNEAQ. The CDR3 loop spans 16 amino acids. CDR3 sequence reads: CASSRREGIGNQPQHF. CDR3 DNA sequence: TGTGCCAGCAGCCGTAGAGAGGGAATAGGGAATCAGCCCCAGCATTTT.

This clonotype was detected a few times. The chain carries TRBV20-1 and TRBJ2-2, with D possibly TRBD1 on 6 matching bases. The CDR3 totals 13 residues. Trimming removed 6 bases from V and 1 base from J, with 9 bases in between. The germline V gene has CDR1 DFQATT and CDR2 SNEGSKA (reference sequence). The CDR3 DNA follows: TGCAGTGCACCGACAGGGAACACCGGGGAGCTGTTTTTT. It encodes CSAPTGNTGELFF.

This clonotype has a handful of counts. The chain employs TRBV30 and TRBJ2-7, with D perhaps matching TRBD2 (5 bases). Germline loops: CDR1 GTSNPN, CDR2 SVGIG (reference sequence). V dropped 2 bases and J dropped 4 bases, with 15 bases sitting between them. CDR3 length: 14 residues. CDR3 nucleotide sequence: TGTGCCTGGAGTCCGAACCTCGGACTGTACGAGCAGTACTTC. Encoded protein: CAWSPNLGLYEQYF. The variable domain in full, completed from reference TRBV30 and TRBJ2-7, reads SQTIHQWPATLVQPVGSPLSLECTVEGTSNPNLYWYRQAAGRGLQLLFYSVGIGQISSEVPQNLSASRPQDRQFILSSKKLLLSDSGFYLCAWSPNLGLYEQYFGPGTRLTVT.

As DNA, the CDR3 is TGTGCCAGCAGAAGTCTAGCGGGGACCCCCTTCTACTACGAGCAGTACTTC. Its protein is CASRSLAGTPFYYEQYF. V usage is TRBV7-2 and J usage is TRBJ2-7; 9 bases match TRBD2. With 6 bases clipped from V and 3 bases from J, the junction kept 15 bases outside the gene matches. Germline lookup yields CDR1 SGHTA and CDR2 FQGNSA. The CDR3 has 17 amino acids.